These 30 T cell receptor beta chains originate from one sample sequenced in a study of blood T cells in healthy people across ages. Primed by a sample-barcoded 5' primer and a J-beta primer mix, a second PCR proceeded for about 7 to 12 cycles. TCRdb re-derived calls from the 5' RACE reads in MiXCR, one entry per CDR3 protein. There are over 700,000 distinct CDR3 sequences in the sample; roughly 53% occur only once, and roughly 37% lies in the top ten. Source material: blood. These receptors all stem from a man older than 75 in good health.

This chain's CDR3 is CSVPVAGGSETQYF. Written as DNA, the CDR3 is TGCAGCGTGCCCGTAGCGGGAGGGTCTGAGACCCAGTACTTC. V gene TRBV29-1 combines with J gene TRBJ2-5, with 11 bases identical to TRBD2. The CDR3 runs to 14 residues. The ends lost 6 bases at V and 5 bases at J; junction bases unmatched: 8. Germline CDR1 and CDR2: SQVTM and ANQGSEA. Using reference TRBV29-1 and TRBJ2-5 for the parts outside the CDR3, the full variable domain is SAVISQKPSRDICQRGTSLTIQCQVDSQVTMMFWYRQQPGQSLTLIATANQGSEATYESGFVIDKFPISRPNLTFSTLTVSNMSPEDSSIYLCSVPVAGGSETQYFGPGTRLLVL.

The CDR3: CASSLGGGRTYEQYF. The CDR3 DNA reads TGTGCCAGCAGCTTGGGAGGCGGGAGGACCTACGAGCAGTACTTC. The gene calls are TRBV5-6 and TRBJ2-7; 8 positions agree with TRBD2. The CDR3 runs 15 residues. V gave up 0 bases and J gave up 2 bases; unmatched junction bases: 4. From germline, CDR1 is SGHDT and CDR2 YYEEEE.

V and J are TRBV18 and TRBJ1-1; perhaps TRBD1 as D (5 bases). V was pared by 1 base and J by 3 bases, with 12 bases between. Germline values: CDR1 KGHSH, CDR2 LQKENI. The CDR3 covers 15 residues. In DNA, the CDR3 is TGTGCCAGCTCACCACTCCAGGGCCGGGACACTGAAGCTTTCTTT. This codes for CASSPLQGRDTEAFF.

This clonotype was seen only a few times. J is TRBJ2-1 and V is TRBV3-1; the D gene could be TRBD1 or TRBD2 (6 bases each). V was shortened by 4 bases and J by 5 bases, with 12 bases between the two germline ends. The germline V gene has CDR1 LGHDT and CDR2 YNNKEL (reference sequence). The CDR3 consists of 14 residues. The CDR3 DNA sequence: TGTGCCAGCAGCCCCGGAGGGGGGCACAATGAGCAGTTCTTC. It is translated as CASSPGGGHNEQFF.

The chain combines TRBV3-1 with TRBJ2-5; TRBD2 might be the D (6 bases). Germline V CDR1 and CDR2: LGHDT, YNNKEL (reference sequence). The germline V and J ends were trimmed by 0 bases and 3 bases, with 17 bases remaining between them. The length of the CDR3 is 17 residues. The CDR3 here is CASSQEWSAGREETQYF. DNA for the CDR3: TGTGCCAGCAGCCAAGAATGGTCAGCGGGTAGGGAAGAGACCCAGTACTTC.

This clonotype was seen only a few times. This chain uses TRBV29-1 with TRBJ2-1, with no clear D. The DNA end is more similar to TRBJ2-7, so the J call may be wrong. Germline V gene sequence: CDR1 SQVTM, CDR2 ANQGSEA. The CDR3 length is 15 residues. The DNA of the CDR3 is TGCAGCGTTGAAGAGGGCTTCCCAGGCCACAATGAGCAGTACTTC. This codes for CSVEEGFPGHNEQYF.

The genes are TRBV5-1 and TRBJ2-4; D gene unclear. Germline assignment: CDR1 SGHRS and CDR2 YFSETQ. Deletions cut 4 bases from V and 8 bases from J, with 16 bases between. The CDR3 is made up of 14 amino acids. The CDR3 nucleotides are TGCGCCAGCAGCCTTGACGGACCGTGGGACATTCAGTACTTC. Encoded protein: CASSLDGPWDIQYF.

In its sample, this clonotype was seen many times. This chain connects TRBV12-3 or TRBV12-4 to TRBJ2-2; tentative D call: TRBD1 (6 bases). The CDR3 sequence is 14 residues long. V was trimmed by 5 bases and J by 4 bases, leaving 11 bases between them. In DNA form, the CDR3 reads TGTGCCAGCAGTCCCCCAGGGGTCACCGGGGAGCTGTTTTTT. Protein product: CASSPPGVTGELFF.

V is TRBV2 and J is TRBJ2-1; a possible D gene is TRBD2 (7 bases). This CDR3 region has 14 residues. Looked up from germline, CDR1 is SNHLY and CDR2 is FYNNEI. V lost 2 bases and J lost 10, with 15 bases in between. CDR3 protein: CASSEWAGAGEQFF. CDR3 DNA: TGTGCCAGCAGTGAATGGGCGGGGGCAGGAGAGCAGTTCTTC.

There are a few counts of this clonotype. The chain has TRBV24-1 and TRBJ2-7, with D perhaps matching TRBD1 (5 bases). The ends were cut back, 4 bases at V and 7 bases at J, with 13 bases in the middle. This CDR3 is 13 amino acids long. Germline V CDR1 and CDR2: KGHDR, SFDVKD. In DNA, the CDR3 is TGTGCCACCAGTGAAGGGGCATCTCTGGAGCAGTACTTC. Translated: CATSEGASLEQYF.

Comments on this clonotype: Germline and junction disagree at one end, which may indicate a read error. The chain carries TRBV2 and TRBJ2-5; possible D gene TRBD2, 5 bases. This CDR3 comprises 14 residues. Germline V gene data show CDR1 as SNHLY and CDR2 as FYNNEI. The CDR3 DNA follows: TGTGCCGGCAGTGAAGCTCGGGGTACAGAGACCCAGTACTTC. This sequence encodes CAGSEARGTETQYF. The variable domain in full, with the rest retrieved from reference TRBV2 and TRBJ2-5, is EPEVTQTPSHQVTQMGQEVILRCVPISNHLYFYWYRQILGQKVEFLVSFYNNEISEKSEIFDDQFSVERPDGSNFTLKIRSTKLEDSAMYFCAGSEARGTETQYFGPGTRLLVL.

The V call is TRBV25-1, the J call TRBJ2-1; tentative D call: TRBD2 (5 bases). V shed 4 bases and J shed 8 bases, with 12 bases lying between them. CDR3 length: 13 amino acids. Germline values: CDR1 MGHDK, CDR2 SYGVNS. Here the CDR3 reads CASSVTSYDEQFF. The CDR3 DNA reads TGTGCCAGCAGTGTCACTAGTTATGATGAGCAGTTCTTC.

The V gene is TRBV2, the J gene TRBJ2-3; D remains ambiguous. V was trimmed by 9 bases and J by 14 bases, leaving 18 bases between them. Per the germline V gene, CDR1 is SNHLY and CDR2 is FYNNEI. The CDR3 covers 11 residues. This chain's CDR3 is CARAPVGYAYF. The DNA for the CDR3 is TGTGCCAGAGCCCCCGTCGGATACGCGTATTTT.

The genes are TRBV6-6 and TRBJ2-5; the D is unclear. The CDR3 is 15 residues long. Deletions cut 2 bases from V and 1 base from J, with 11 bases between. Germline values: CDR1 MNHNY, CDR2 SVGAGI (reference sequence). The CDR3, as DNA: TGTGCCAGCAGTTACGCCGGGTTTTTCCAAGAGACCCAGTACTTC. Translating it yields CASSYAGFFQETQYF.

The V call is TRBV7-2, the J call TRBJ2-3; D tentatively fits TRBD1 or TRBD2 (6 bases each). CDR1 and CDR2 (germline): SGHTA, FQGNSA. The CDR3 is 14 amino acids. Trimming cost V 5 bases and J 4 bases, with 13 bases left between them. CDR3 sequence reads: CASSRLGGADTQYF. The CDR3 DNA reads TGTGCCAGCAGCCGACTAGGGGGTGCAGATACGCAGTATTTT.

The V and J genes are TRBV6-2 or TRBV6-3 and TRBJ1-2; the D gene is possibly TRBD1 (5 bases). The germline V gene has CDR1 MNHEY and CDR2 SVGEGT. Deletions cut 2 bases from V and 0 bases from J, with 10 bases between. The CDR3 totals 15 residues. The DNA of the CDR3 is TGTGCCAGCAGTTACAGGCCAGGGACTAACTATGGCTACACCTTC. This gives the protein CASSYRPGTNYGYTF.

The sample holds a few counts of this clonotype. The rearrangement links TRBV7-2 to TRBJ2-1; 7 bases match TRBD2. V gave up 5 bases and J gave up 4 bases; unmatched junction bases: 11. Per the germline V gene, CDR1 is SGHTA and CDR2 is FQGNSA. This CDR3 has 16 residues. CDR3 sequence (DNA): TGTGCCAGCAGCCCCCTTGGACTAGTTTTGTACAATGAGCAGTTCTTC. This sequence encodes CASSPLGLVLYNEQFF. The entire variable domain, with the rest obtained from reference TRBV7-2 and TRBJ2-1, is as follows: GAGVSQSPSNKVTEKGKDVELRCDPISGHTALYWYRQSLGQGLEFLIYFQGNSAPDKSGLPSDRFSAERTGGSVSTLTIQRTQQEDSAVYLCASSPLGLVLYNEQFFGPGTRLTVL.

This clonotype was detected only once. The chain couples TRBV29-1 to TRBJ1-1; no definite D call. Germline-derived CDR1 and CDR2 are SQVTM and ANQGSEA. The CDR3 has 14 residues. CDR3: CIPPARDDSRRAFF. The CDR3 DNA reads as TGCATCCCTCCGGCCCGAGACGACTCCAGGCGAGCTTTCTTT.

This clonotype came up once. The V and J genes are TRBV5-1 and TRBJ2-7, with TRBD2 matching over 8 bases. Germline V gene lookup returns CDR1 SGHRS and CDR2 YFSETQ. CDR3 size: 17 residues. Trimming cost V 3 bases and J 1 base; bases outside gene matches: 12. The CDR3 sequence is CASSWASSAGVSYEQYF. The CDR3 region has the DNA TGCGCCAGCAGCTGGGCTTCTTCAGCGGGAGTTTCCTACGAGCAGTACTTC.

In the case of this clonotype: This may be a read error: a much more frequent sequence differs by one nucleotide. In this CDR3 the conserved last residue, phenylalanine or tryptophan, is missing, so a read error is likely. The rearrangement joins TRBV20-1 to TRBJ1-5, with D perhaps matching TRBD1 (6 bases). The V end was cut by 6 bases, the J end by 9 bases, with 18 bases between. This CDR3 has 13 amino acids. Germline CDR1 reads DFQATT; CDR2 reads SNEGSKA (reference sequence). The CDR3 bases are TGCAGTGCCAAACAGGGTGCTTCGCGGCCCCAGCATTTA. Translation: CSAKQGASRPQHL.

This clonotype was found many times. This rearrangement joins TRBV27 to TRBJ2-1; 8 bases are a match to TRBD2. Unmatched junction bases numbered 6, after V lost 5 bases and J lost 9 bases. This CDR3 region has 13 residues. Looked up from germline, CDR1 is MNHEY and CDR2 is SMNVEV (reference sequence). CDR3 nucleotide sequence: TGTGCCAGCAGTGCGACTAGCGCCGGTGAGCAGTTCTTC. This translates into CASSATSAGEQFF.

The chain couples TRBV6-7 to TRBJ2-3; 7 bases match TRBD2. TRBV6-7 is assigned to the ORF class and has an uncertain function. The CDR3 spans 18 residues. The V segment lost 10 bases and the J segment 14 bases; nucleotides outside the gene matches: 33. The DNA for the CDR3 is TGTGCCACTAACTACCGCGCGCTTGCGGGAGAAGCGCACAGATACGCGTATTTT. As protein: CATNYRALAGEAHRYAYF.

CDR3 amino acids: CSARAGSAYEQYF. CDR3 nucleotide sequence: TGCAGTGCTAGAGCGGGTTCTGCCTACGAGCAGTACTTC. This rearrangement joins TRBV20-1 to TRBJ2-7; the D is unclear. The V end lost 1 base, the J end lost 2 bases, and 9 bases lay between the germline ends. Germline V CDR1 and CDR2: DFQATT, SNEGSKA (reference sequence). The CDR3 runs to 13 residues.

This sequence joins TRBV24-1 and TRBJ1-1; D is undetermined. CDR3 length: 13 residues. V dropped 4 bases and J dropped 0 bases, with 5 bases sitting between them. The V gene's germline CDR1 is KGHDR and CDR2 SFDVKD. In nucleotides, the CDR3 is TGTGCCACCAGTGACAGAATGAACACTGAAGCTTTCTTT. It is translated as CATSDRMNTEAFF.

As regards this clonotype: Sequence at one end of the junction differs from germline and may be a read error. The V gene is TRBV5-1, the J gene TRBJ2-7; 7 nucleotides agree with TRBD2. CDR3 length: 14 amino acids. The germline V gene encodes CDR1 SGHRS and CDR2 YFSETQ. CDR3 amino acids: CASSGGDGTYVQYF. CDR3 bases: TGCGCCAGCAGCGGGGGGGACGGAACCTACGTGCAGTACTTC.

This rearrangement joins TRBV7-2 to TRBJ1-2; perhaps TRBD1 as D (6 bases). Trimming left V 1 base short and J 2 bases short, with 8 bases between. Germline CDR1 reads SGHTA; CDR2 reads FQGNSA. CDR3 length: 14 residues. The CDR3 nucleotides read TGTGCCAGCAGCTTAGACGACAGGAACTATGGCTACACCTTC. Translated: CASSLDDRNYGYTF. Together with reference TRBV7-2 and TRBJ1-2, the CDR3 gives the full variable domain: GAGVSQSPSNKVTEKGKDVELRCDPISGHTALYWYRQSLGQGLEFLIYFQGNSAPDKSGLPSDRFSAERTGGSVSTLTIQRTQQEDSAVYLCASSLDDRNYGYTFGSGTRLTVV.

This clonotype was found a few times. The genes are TRBV6-5 and TRBJ1-6; TRBD1 might be the D (5 bases). This CDR3 spans 14 amino acids. Germline V CDR1 and CDR2: MNHEY, SVGAGI. Trimming took 7 bases from V and 9 from J, leaving 16 bases between them. The CDR3 loop is CASTRQRASSPLHF. DNA of the CDR3: TGTGCCAGCACTAGACAGAGGGCAAGTTCACCCCTCCACTTT.

The chain recombines TRBV20-1 with TRBJ2-3; a weak D match, TRBD1 (6 bases). From germline, CDR1 is DFQATT and CDR2 SNEGSKA (reference sequence). The CDR3 length is 18 residues. V lost 4 bases to trimming and J lost 2 bases, with 25 bases between them. The CDR3, as DNA: TGCAGTGCTATCTTAAGGTTTGGGGGTGAGGGGGACACAGATACGCAGTATTTT. Translating it yields CSAILRFGGEGDTDTQYF.

This clonotype was observed a handful of times. The chain joins TRBV4-1 to TRBJ2-4, with a tentative D call TRBD2 (6 bases). The CDR3 consists of 15 residues. V was clipped by 2 bases and J by 5 bases, with 13 bases between them. The germline V gene encodes CDR1 MGHRA and CDR2 YSYEKL. CDR3 sequence reads: CASSQPRERENIQYF. The CDR3 DNA reads TGCGCCAGCAGCCAACCACGGGAGCGGGAAAACATTCAGTACTTC.

The chain employs TRBV6-1 and TRBJ1-1; a possible D gene is TRBD1 (6 bases). The CDR3 extends over 17 amino acids. The V end lost 6 bases, the J end lost 6 bases, and 26 bases lay between the germline ends. Germline lookup yields CDR1 MNHNS and CDR2 SASEGT. CDR3 sequence reads: CASRDRDNKPLGAEAFF. DNA for the CDR3: TGTGCCAGCAGAGACCGGGACAATAAACCCCTTGGGGCTGAAGCTTTCTTT.